The following is a TCR beta chain sequence with its context. What it binds is not known. The sample belongs to a study of EBV T-cell therapy then PD-1 blockade in nasopharyngeal carcinoma. Treatment noted: AdE1-LMPpoly-expanded autologous EBV-specific T-cell therapy followed by anti-PD-1 nivolumab. TCRdb keeps only in-frame clones here, not all; method: immunoSEQ multiplex PCR. The sample has roughly 21,000 clones; over 75% are singletons. From germline, CDR1 is SGDLS and CDR2 YYNGEE. The CDR3 totals 15 residues. V was pared by 4 bases and J by 2 bases, with 3 bases of the junction left unmatched. The chain combines TRBV9 with TRBJ2-5; 12 nucleotides align to TRBD2. The receptor comes from a man aged 35-49 years with nasopharyngeal carcinoma. The source material was CD8+ T cells from blood, sampled at roughly day 65 from a patient whose treatment included autologous EBV-specific T cells and nivolumab. The CDR3 spells CASSSGLAGQETQYF. CDR3 in DNA: TGTGCCAGCAGCTCCGGACTAGCGGGACAAGAGACCCAGTACTTC.